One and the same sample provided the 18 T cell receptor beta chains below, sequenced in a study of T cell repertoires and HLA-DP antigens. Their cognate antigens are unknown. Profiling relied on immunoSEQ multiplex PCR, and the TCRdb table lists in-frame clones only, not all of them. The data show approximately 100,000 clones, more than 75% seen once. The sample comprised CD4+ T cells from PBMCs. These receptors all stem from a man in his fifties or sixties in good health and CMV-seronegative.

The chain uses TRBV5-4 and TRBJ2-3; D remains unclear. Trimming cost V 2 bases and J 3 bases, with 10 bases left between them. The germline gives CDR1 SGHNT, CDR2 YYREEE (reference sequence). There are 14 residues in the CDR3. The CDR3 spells CASSLGRLTDTQYF. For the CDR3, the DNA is TGTGCCAGCAGCTTAGGTCGTCTGACAGATACGCAGTATTTT. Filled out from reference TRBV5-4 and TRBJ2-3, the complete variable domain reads ETGVTQSPTHLIKTRGQQVTLRCSSQSGHNTVSWYQQALGQGPQFIFQYYREEENGRGNFPPRFSGLQFPNYSSELNVNALELDDSALYLCASSLGRLTDTQYFGPGTRLTVL.

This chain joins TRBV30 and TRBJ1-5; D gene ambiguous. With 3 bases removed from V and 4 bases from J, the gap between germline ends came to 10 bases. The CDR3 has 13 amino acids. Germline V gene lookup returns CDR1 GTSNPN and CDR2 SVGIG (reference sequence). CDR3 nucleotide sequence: TGTGCCTGGAGGGCTGGGGATAATCAGCCCCAGCATTTT. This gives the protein CAWRAGDNQPQHF.

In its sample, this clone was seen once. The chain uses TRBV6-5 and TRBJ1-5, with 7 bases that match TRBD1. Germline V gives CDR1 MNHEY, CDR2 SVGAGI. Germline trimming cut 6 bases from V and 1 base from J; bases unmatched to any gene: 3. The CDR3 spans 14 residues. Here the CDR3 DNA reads TGTGCCAGCAGGACAGGGTTGAGCAATCAGCCCCAGCATTTT. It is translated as CASRTGLSNQPQHF.

The CDR3 DNA sequence: TGTGCCAGCAGCTCAGGACTAGCGGGGACAGATACGCAGTATTTT. Encoded protein: CASSSGLAGTDTQYF. V and J are TRBV5-4 and TRBJ2-3; 12 positions agree with TRBD2. The CDR3 is 15 residues long. Germline-derived CDR1 and CDR2 are SGHNT and YYREEE (reference sequence). V shed 3 bases and J 3 bases; nucleotides not matched to a gene: 2.

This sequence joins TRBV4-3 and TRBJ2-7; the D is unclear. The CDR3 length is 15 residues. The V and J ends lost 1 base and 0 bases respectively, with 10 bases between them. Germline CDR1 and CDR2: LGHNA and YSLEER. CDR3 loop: CASSQGWGSSYEQYF. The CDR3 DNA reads TGCGCCAGCAGCCAAGGTTGGGGTAGCTCCTACGAGCAGTACTTC.

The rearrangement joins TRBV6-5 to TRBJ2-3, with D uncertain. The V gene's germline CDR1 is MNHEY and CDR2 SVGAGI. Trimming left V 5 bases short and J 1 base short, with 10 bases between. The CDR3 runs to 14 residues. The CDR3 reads CASSEQRGTDTQYF. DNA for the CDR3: TGTGCCAGCAGTGAGCAAAGAGGCACAGATACGCAGTATTTT.

The CDR3 sequence is CASSLASDIYGYTF. CDR3 bases: TGCGCCAGCAGCTTGGCCTCAGATATCTATGGCTACACCTTC. The rearrangement joins TRBV5-1 to TRBJ1-2, with D uncertain. The germline V and J ends were trimmed by 0 bases and 4 bases, with 10 bases remaining between them. Germline values: CDR1 SGHRS, CDR2 YFSETQ. The CDR3 length is 14 residues.

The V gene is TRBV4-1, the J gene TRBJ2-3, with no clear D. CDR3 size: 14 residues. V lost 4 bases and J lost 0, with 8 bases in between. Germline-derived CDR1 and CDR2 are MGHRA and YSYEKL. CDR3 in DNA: TGCGCCAGCAGCCCTGGTTGGAGCACAGATACGCAGTATTTT. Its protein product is CASSPGWSTDTQYF.

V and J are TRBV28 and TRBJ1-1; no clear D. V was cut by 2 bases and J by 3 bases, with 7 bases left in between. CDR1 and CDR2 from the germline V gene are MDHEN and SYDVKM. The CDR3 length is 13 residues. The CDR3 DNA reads TGTGCCAGCAGTTTAACGCGGGACACTGAAGCTTTCTTT. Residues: CASSLTRDTEAFF.

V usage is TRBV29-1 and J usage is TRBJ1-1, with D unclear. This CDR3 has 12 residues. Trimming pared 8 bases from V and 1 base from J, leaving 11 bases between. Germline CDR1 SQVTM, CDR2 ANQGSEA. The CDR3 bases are TGCAGCTCCCGTTATTGGAACACTGAAGCTTTCTTT. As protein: CSSRYWNTEAFF.

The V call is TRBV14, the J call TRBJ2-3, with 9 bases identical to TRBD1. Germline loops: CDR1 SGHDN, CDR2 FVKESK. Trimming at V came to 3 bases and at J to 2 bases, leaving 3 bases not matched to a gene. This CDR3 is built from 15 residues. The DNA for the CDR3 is TGTGCCAGCAGCCAGGGGACAGGGTACACAGATACGCAGTATTTT. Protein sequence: CASSQGTGYTDTQYF. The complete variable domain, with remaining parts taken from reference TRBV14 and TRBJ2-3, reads EAGVTQFPSHSVIEKGQTVTLRCDPISGHDNLYWYRRVMGKEIKFLLHFVKESKQDESGMPNNRFLAERTGGTYSTLKVQPAELEDSGVYFCASSQGTGYTDTQYFGPGTRLTVL.

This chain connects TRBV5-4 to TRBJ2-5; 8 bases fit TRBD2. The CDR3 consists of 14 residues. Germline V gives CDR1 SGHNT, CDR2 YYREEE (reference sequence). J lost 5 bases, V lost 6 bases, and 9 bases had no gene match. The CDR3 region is CASKPRGGLETQYF. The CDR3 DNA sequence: TGTGCCAGCAAACCCCGGGGGGGCCTGGAGACCCAGTACTTC.

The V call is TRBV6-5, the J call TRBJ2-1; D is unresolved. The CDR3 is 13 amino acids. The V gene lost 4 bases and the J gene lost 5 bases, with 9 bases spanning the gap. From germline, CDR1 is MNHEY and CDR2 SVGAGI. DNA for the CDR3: TGTGCCAGCAGTTCCCCTCCCAACAATGAGCAGTTCTTC. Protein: CASSSPPNNEQFF.

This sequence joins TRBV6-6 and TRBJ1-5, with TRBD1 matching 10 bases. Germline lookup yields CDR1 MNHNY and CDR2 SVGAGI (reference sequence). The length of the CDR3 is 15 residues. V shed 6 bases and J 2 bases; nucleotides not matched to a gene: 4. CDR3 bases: TGTGCCAGCAGCCCAGGGACAGGGGGCAATCAGCCCCAGCATTTT. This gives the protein CASSPGTGGNQPQHF.

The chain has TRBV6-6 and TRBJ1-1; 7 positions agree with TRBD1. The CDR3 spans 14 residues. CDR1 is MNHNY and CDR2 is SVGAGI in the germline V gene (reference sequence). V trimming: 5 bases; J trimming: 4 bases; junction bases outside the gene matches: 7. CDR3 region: CASSTGQVGTEAFF. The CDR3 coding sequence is TGTGCCAGCAGTACAGGACAGGTGGGCACTGAAGCTTTCTTT.

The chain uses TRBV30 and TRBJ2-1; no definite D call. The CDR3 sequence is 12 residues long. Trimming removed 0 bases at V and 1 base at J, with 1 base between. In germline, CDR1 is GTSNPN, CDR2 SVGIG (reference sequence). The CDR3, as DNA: TGTGCCTGGAGTGTGTCCTACAATGAGCAGTTCTTC. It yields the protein CAWSVSYNEQFF.

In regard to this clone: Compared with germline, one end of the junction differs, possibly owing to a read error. CDR3 DNA sequence: TGTGCTAGCAGCTCGGGACAGGGAGCAGGAAACACCATATATTTT. Translation gives CASSSGQGAGNTIYF. V gene TRBV7-7 combines with J gene TRBJ1-3; 9 bases agree with TRBD1. CDR1 is SSHAT and CDR2 is FNYEAQ in the germline V gene (reference sequence). The CDR3 is 15 amino acids. Supplemented by reference TRBV7-7 and TRBJ1-3, the full variable domain reads GAGVSQSPRYKVTKRGQDVTLRCDPISSHATLYWYQQALGQGPEFLTYFNYEAQPDKSGLPSDRFSAERPEGSISTLTIQRTEQRDSAMYRCASSSGQGAGNTIYFGEGSWLTVV.

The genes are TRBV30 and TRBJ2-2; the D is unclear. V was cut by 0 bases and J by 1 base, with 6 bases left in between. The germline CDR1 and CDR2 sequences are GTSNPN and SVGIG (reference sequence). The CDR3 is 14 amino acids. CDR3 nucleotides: TGTGCCTGGAGTGTTTGGGGGAACACCGGGGAGCTGTTTTTT. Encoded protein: CAWSVWGNTGELFF.